One and the same sample provided the 30 T cell receptor beta chains below, sequenced in a study of control samples from healthy donors and cancer patients. Here immunoSEQ multiplex PCR was the method, and the copy in TCRdb shows in-frame clones only, minus some. The sample includes more than 25,000 clones, around 94% of them seen just once. Input material: blood. All receptors come from a man between 60 and 75 years old in good health.

This clone was observed a few times. This chain uses TRBV7-2 with TRBJ1-3; no clear D gene. V gave up 1 base and J gave up 2 bases, with 6 bases separating them. There are 14 residues in the CDR3. Germline V gene lookup returns CDR1 SGHTA and CDR2 FQGNSA. DNA for the CDR3: TGTGCCAGCAGCTTAGAGGCAGCTGGAAACACCATATATTTT. As protein: CASSLEAAGNTIYF.

This chain uses TRBV19 with TRBJ2-3; possibly TRBD2 for D (6 bases). V shed 3 bases and J shed 1 base, with 11 bases lying between them. CDR1 and CDR2 from the germline V gene are LNHDA and SQIVND (reference sequence). CDR3 length: 15 amino acids. The CDR3: CASSMITGGTDTQYF. CDR3 nucleotide sequence: TGTGCCAGTAGTATGATAACGGGGGGCACAGATACGCAGTATTTT.

In its sample, this clone was seen once. This chain uses TRBV5-1 with TRBJ1-3; 9 positions agree with TRBD1. The germline gives CDR1 SGHRS, CDR2 YFSETQ. The junction had 6 bases not matched to a gene; V was cut back by 0 bases and J by 2 bases. The length of the CDR3 is 17 residues. The CDR3: CASSLDGQGIPGNTIYF. DNA for the CDR3: TGCGCCAGCAGCTTGGACGGACAGGGGATACCTGGAAACACCATATATTTT. Full variable domain (missing parts from reference TRBV5-1 and TRBJ1-3): KAGVTQTPRYLIKTRGQQVTLSCSPISGHRSVSWYQQTPGQGLQFLFEYFSETQRNKGNFPGRFSGRQFSNSRSEMNVSTLELGDSALYLCASSLDGQGIPGNTIYFGEGSWLTVV.

The J gene is TRBJ2-1, the V gene TRBV5-1; 12 nucleotides align to TRBD2. V shed 3 bases, J shed 4 bases, and the junction held 5 bases outside the gene matches. The CDR3 sequence is 16 residues long. Per germline, CDR1 SGHRS and CDR2 YFSETQ. CDR3 protein: CASSSRTSGEYNEQFF. CDR3 nucleotides: TGCGCCAGCAGCTCACGGACTAGCGGGGAGTACAATGAGCAGTTCTTC.

The chain couples TRBV6-5 to TRBJ2-2, with 7 bases aligning to TRBD2. Germline CDR1 is MNHEY and CDR2 is SVGAGI. The junction had 1 base not matched to a gene; V was cut back by 2 bases and J by 4 bases. This CDR3 has 14 amino acids. CDR3 bases: TGTGCCAGCAGTTACGGGGGGGGCACCGGGGAGCTGTTTTTT. Translation gives CASSYGGGTGELFF.

The chain combines TRBV28 with TRBJ1-2, with D unresolved. CDR3 length: 11 amino acids. The V end lost 6 bases, the J end lost 3 bases, and 5 bases lay between the germline ends. Per the germline V gene, CDR1 is MDHEN and CDR2 is SYDVKM. The CDR3 loop reads CASSLDYGYTF. For the CDR3, the DNA is TGTGCCAGCAGCCTAGACTATGGCTACACCTTC.

This chain uses TRBV7-2 with TRBJ2-3; the D gene is possibly TRBD2 (6 bases). The CDR3 contains 14 residues. CDR1 and CDR2 from the germline V gene are SGHTA and FQGNSA. Trimming removed 5 bases from V and 5 bases from J, with 14 bases in between. Here the CDR3 DNA reads TGTGCCAGCAGCCCGGGACTTCAGAAAGATACGCAGTATTTT. Translated: CASSPGLQKDTQYF.

The V call is TRBV7-9, the J call TRBJ2-7, with 9 bases that match TRBD1. Trimming cost V 2 bases and J 2 bases; bases outside gene matches: 7. The CDR3 totals 16 residues. Germline loops: CDR1 SEHNR, CDR2 FQNEAQ (reference sequence). As DNA, the CDR3 is TGTGCCAGCAGCTTATGGTTCGGGACAGGGACCTACGAGCAGTACTTC. Translated: CASSLWFGTGTYEQYF.

This clone occurred once. The V and J genes are TRBV7-9 and TRBJ2-1, with D possibly being TRBD2 (5 bases). The length of the CDR3 is 14 residues. Germline V gene lookup returns CDR1 SEHNR and CDR2 FQNEAQ (reference sequence). Trimming stripped 1 base from V and 10 bases from J, with 14 bases between. The CDR3 protein is CASSLGGLLQEQFF. The CDR3 nucleotides are TGTGCCAGCAGCTTAGGCGGGCTCCTACAGGAGCAGTTCTTC.

J is TRBJ1-1 and V is TRBV10-3; 7 bases line up with TRBD1. The CDR3 extends over 15 amino acids. The germline V gene has CDR1 ENHRY and CDR2 SYGVKD. J gave up 0 bases and V 10 bases, and 11 bases lay outside the gene matches. CDR3 coding DNA: TGTGCCACTCGACAGGGAGTGGGTTTGAACACTGAAGCTTTCTTT. The encoded protein is CATRQGVGLNTEAFF.

This clone was found once. The chain couples TRBV12-3 or TRBV12-4 to TRBJ2-7; 7 bases line up with TRBD2. V lost 8 bases, J lost 2 bases, and 6 bases stayed unmatched. The CDR3 spans 13 residues. For the CDR3, the DNA is TGTGCCAGCGGGAGGGACTGGACCTACGAGCAGTACTTC. The encoded protein is CASGRDWTYEQYF.

This clone has more than one count but fewer than ten. This chain joins TRBV28 and TRBJ2-3; D tentatively reads TRBD1 or TRBD2 (5 bases each). The CDR3 has 14 amino acids. Germline CDR1 MDHEN, CDR2 SYDVKM. Trimming stripped 0 bases from V and 2 bases from J, with 6 bases between. CDR3 loop: CASSLWGDTDTQYF. As DNA, the CDR3 is TGTGCCAGCAGTTTATGGGGGGACACAGATACGCAGTATTTT.

The V call is TRBV7-6, the J call TRBJ2-2; a weak D match, TRBD2 (6 bases). This CDR3 contains 15 residues. V lost 4 bases and J 1 base, leaving 10 bases between the germline ends. Germline CDR1 and CDR2: SGHVS and FNYEAQ. CDR3 nucleotide sequence: TGTGCCAGCAGCTCGGGACTCCAGAACACCGGGGAGCTGTTTTTT. Translated: CASSSGLQNTGELFF.

The chain employs TRBV10-3 and TRBJ1-5; 8 nucleotides match TRBD1. The CDR3 extends over 14 amino acids. Germline lookup yields CDR1 ENHRY and CDR2 SYGVKD. V gave up 11 bases and J gave up 0 bases; unmatched junction bases: 6. CDR3 loop: CAVGTGYSNQPQHF. As DNA, the CDR3 is TGTGCCGTCGGGACAGGATATAGCAATCAGCCCCAGCATTTT.

This clone was counted once. The chain uses TRBV27 and TRBJ2-5; 10 nucleotides match TRBD2. Germline V gene sequence: CDR1 MNHEY, CDR2 SMNVEV (reference sequence). Losses at the gene ends were 5 bases for V and 5 bases for J; bases not matched to a gene: 11. CDR3 length equals 16 residues. The CDR3 bases are TGTGCCAGCAGTCCCCGTAGGCTAGCGGGGGTCGAGACCCAGTACTTC. Its protein product is CASSPRRLAGVETQYF.

This chain uses TRBV7-9 with TRBJ2-3, with TRBD2 identical over 9 bases. Germline lookup yields CDR1 SEHNR and CDR2 FQNEAQ (reference sequence). The ends lost 4 bases at V and 2 bases at J; junction bases unmatched: 1. The CDR3 spans 14 residues. In nucleotides, the CDR3 is TGTGCCAGCAGCTCTAGCGGGACCACAGATACGCAGTATTTT. Amino acids: CASSSSGTTDTQYF. The full variable domain, with the rest looked up from reference TRBV7-9 and TRBJ2-3, is DTGVSQNPRHKITKRGQNVTFRCDPISEHNRLYWYRQTLGQGPEFLTYFQNEAQLEKSRLLSDRFSAERPKGSFSTLEIQRTEQGDSAMYLCASSSSGTTDTQYFGPGTRLTVL.

The chain has TRBV2 and TRBJ2-7, with D perhaps assigned TRBD1 or TRBD2 (5 bases each). V was shortened by 8 bases and J by 6 bases, with 17 bases between the two germline ends. The CDR3 extends over 13 amino acids. Germline values: CDR1 SNHLY, CDR2 FYNNEI. CDR3 DNA sequence: TGTGCCAGCGGTCAAGGGGCTCGGGGCGAGCAGTACTTC. Protein: CASGQGARGEQYF.

The chain uses TRBV5-8 and TRBJ1-4; D is ambiguous. This CDR3 region has 12 residues. Germline CDR1 reads SGHTS; CDR2 reads YDEGEE. V was pared by 1 base and J by 4 bases, with 2 bases between. The CDR3 DNA reads TGTGCCAGCAGCTTGCTTAATGAAAAACTGTTTTTT. As protein: CASSLLNEKLFF. The variable domain in full, with the rest retrieved from reference TRBV5-8 and TRBJ1-4, is EAGVTQSPTHLIKTRGQQATLRCSPISGHTSVYWYQQALGLGLQFLLWYDEGEERNRGNFPPRFSGRQFPNYSSELNVNALELEDSALYLCASSLLNEKLFFGSGTQLSVL.

The chain combines TRBV6-5 with TRBJ2-7; 7 bases are shared with TRBD2. Trimming took 4 bases from V and 7 from J; bases not matched to a gene: 7. Germline V lookup: CDR1 MNHEY, CDR2 SVGAGI. The CDR3 has 13 residues. The DNA of the CDR3 is TGTGCCAGCAGTTCCGGCGGGGGAGCGGAGCAGTACTTC. This translates into CASSSGGGAEQYF.

The rearrangement joins TRBV6-5 to TRBJ2-5; 8 bases are shared with TRBD2. Germline assignment: CDR1 MNHEY and CDR2 SVGAGI. V was clipped by 5 bases and J by 5 bases; unmatched bases: 7. The CDR3 consists of 14 residues. The DNA of the CDR3 is TGTGCCAGCAGTCCTGTACGGGGGGGGGAGACCCAGTACTTC. Translated, it gives CASSPVRGGETQYF.

The V call is TRBV13, the J call TRBJ2-5; D perhaps matches TRBD2 (6 bases). Germline values: CDR1 PRHDT, CDR2 FYEKMQ (reference sequence). V was clipped by 0 bases and J by 2 bases, with 10 bases between them. The CDR3 loop spans 15 amino acids. The CDR3 spells CASSLGGGSQETQYF. In nucleotides, the CDR3 is TGTGCCAGCAGCTTAGGGGGGGGTTCACAAGAGACCCAGTACTTC.

The chain joins TRBV5-4 to TRBJ1-6, with D maybe TRBD1 (6 bases). Germline values: CDR1 SGHNT, CDR2 YYREEE (reference sequence). The V end lost 0 bases, the J end lost 9 bases, and 13 bases lay between the germline ends. CDR3 size: 15 residues. CDR3 loop: CASSLGRGSGSPLHF. The DNA of the CDR3 is TGTGCCAGCAGCTTGGGCAGGGGATCGGGTTCACCCCTCCACTTT.

The chain is built from TRBV6-5 and TRBJ1-4; D call uncertain. V lost 5 bases to trimming and J lost 8 bases, with 15 bases between them. This CDR3 is 14 amino acids long. From germline, CDR1 is MNHEY and CDR2 SVGAGI. The CDR3 reads CASSPLRRGEKLFF. CDR3 in DNA: TGTGCCAGCAGTCCCCTTCGACGGGGAGAAAAACTGTTTTTT.

The V gene is TRBV6-5, the J gene TRBJ1-4; a possible D gene is TRBD1 (5 bases). The length of the CDR3 is 14 residues. Trimming took off 11 bases at V and 1 base at J, with 14 bases between the two ends. Germline CDR1 is MNHEY and CDR2 is SVGAGI. The CDR3: CAAAREGTNEKLFF. CDR3 bases: TGTGCCGCCGCCAGGGAAGGAACTAATGAAAAACTGTTTTTT.

J is TRBJ2-1 and V is TRBV9; the D gene could be TRBD1 or TRBD2 (6 bases each). The CDR3 loop spans 14 amino acids. Trimming took 3 bases from V and 2 from J, leaving 9 bases between them. Germline CDR1 and CDR2: SGDLS and YYNGEE. CDR3 loop: CASSAGAPYNEQFF. In nucleotides, the CDR3 is TGTGCCAGCAGCGCGGGGGCCCCCTACAATGAGCAGTTCTTC.

This chain connects TRBV2 to TRBJ1-3; 7 bases map to TRBD1. Looked up from germline, CDR1 is SNHLY and CDR2 is FYNNEI. The V and J ends lost 4 bases and 4 bases, in that order; junction bases with no gene match: 4. CDR3 size: 14 residues. CDR3 bases: TGTGCCAGCAGTGGACAGGGAGAGGGAAACACCATATATTTT. Its protein is CASSGQGEGNTIYF.

CDR3 sequence reads: CASSSSGGNTGELFF. CDR3 nucleotide sequence: TGTGCCAGCAGTTCTAGCGGGGGAAATACCGGGGAGCTGTTTTTT. This rearrangement joins TRBV6-5 to TRBJ2-2; 10 nucleotides agree with TRBD2. CDR1 is MNHEY and CDR2 is SVGAGI in the germline V gene. CDR3 length: 15 residues. The J segment lost 5 bases and the V segment lost 4 bases, leaving 4 bases of the junction unmatched.

The chain couples TRBV4-2 to TRBJ1-1; D uncertain. The CDR3 length is 14 residues. With 0 bases removed from V and 3 bases from J, the gap between germline ends came to 8 bases. Germline V gene data show CDR1 as LGHNA and CDR2 as YNFKEQ. As DNA, the CDR3 is TGTGCCAGCAGCCAAGAAGAGAGGGACACTGAAGCTTTCTTT. Translating it yields CASSQEERDTEAFF.

This chain links TRBV7-9 with TRBJ1-2, with D maybe TRBD1 (5 bases). The CDR3 is 13 amino acids. From germline, CDR1 is SEHNR and CDR2 FQNEAQ (reference sequence). The V and J ends lost 0 bases and 7 bases respectively, with 9 bases between them. CDR3 coding DNA: TGTGCCAGCAGCTTAGCAACTCAGGGTGGCTACACCTTC. Translation gives CASSLATQGGYTF. Combining the CDR3 with reference TRBV7-9 and TRBJ1-2 gives the whole variable domain DTGVSQNPRHKITKRGQNVTFRCDPISEHNRLYWYRQTLGQGPEFLTYFQNEAQLEKSRLLSDRFSAERPKGSFSTLEIQRTEQGDSAMYLCASSLATQGGYTFGSGTRLTVV.

The chain is built from TRBV5-1 and TRBJ1-1; D gene ambiguous. The germline gives CDR1 SGHRS, CDR2 YFSETQ. Trimming left V 0 bases short and J 3 bases short, with 6 bases between. The CDR3 is made up of 13 amino acids. CDR3 sequence: CASSLVTDTEAFF. The CDR3 DNA is TGCGCCAGCAGCTTGGTTACCGACACTGAAGCTTTCTTT.